A selection of T cell receptor beta chains follows, all from one sample in a study of T cells expressing NK-cell markers. TCRdb reanalyzed the 5' RACE reads, giving one entry per CDR3 protein sequence and no DNA. The sample totals about 460,000 distinct CDR3 sequences. What was sequenced was blood T cells: a sorted CD56 or NKG2C T cell subset, CD4+ or CD8+ T cells, or bulk PBMC T cells (not recorded which). The receptors were gathered from a woman in her 50s in good health. Each CDR3 is given with its conserved first and last residue.

J gene,V gene,CDR3 protein
TRBJ2-1,TRBV3-1,CASSRGRPNNEQFF
TRBJ2-7,TRBV27,CASSLTASGRGEQYF
TRBJ2-3,TRBV2,CARSGDRYTDTQYF
TRBJ2-4,TRBV2,CASRANLRVGNIQYF
TRBJ2-4,TRBV4-1,CASSQDSSKNIQYF
TRBJ2-1,TRBV5-1,CASSLGLAGAEQFF
TRBJ2-1,TRBV20-1,CSARTLLAYEQFF
TRBJ1-2,TRBV19,CASSDPGQGDRGYTF
TRBJ2-1,TRBV6-5,CASSYLRDNEQFF
TRBJ1-4,TRBV27,CASTPPYITNEKLFF
TRBJ2-4,TRBV6-5,CASGPRTGRAKNIQYF
TRBJ2-3,TRBV6-6,CASRIRTGSTDTQYF
TRBJ1-1,TRBV4-2,CASSQDSRGDAETEAFF
TRBJ2-2,TRBV5-1,CASSLTGNTGELFF
TRBJ2-1,TRBV19,CASSTYGRGSSYNEQFF
TRBJ1-1,TRBV6-5,CASSYSRARNTEAFF
TRBJ2-1,TRBV5-1,CASSWGVESHIRYNEQFF
TRBJ2-1,TRBV19,CASSMTGGGWQQFF
TRBJ1-2,TRBV15,CATSTRRGPTNNYGYTF
TRBJ2-3,TRBV27,CASTGLAGADTQYF
TRBJ1-5,TRBV12-5,CASGLVAGGQPQHF
TRBJ2-7,TRBV3-1,CASSQVRESNEQYF
TRBJ2-7,TRBV5-1,CASSLGRLAATDEQYF
TRBJ1-2,TRBV20-1,CSARPIGQGAGYTF
TRBJ2-3,TRBV12-3/TRBV12-4,CASTQGLGSDTQYF
TRBJ1-5,TRBV2,CASSLRRNQPQHF
TRBJ2-1,TRBV12-3/TRBV12-4,CASSFRGLAANNEQFF
TRBJ1-3,TRBV3-1,CASSLQSSGNTIYF
TRBJ2-7,TRBV12-5,CASGLPMEGATEQYF
TRBJ2-1,TRBV5-1,CASSFNTRDEQFF
TRBJ2-1,TRBV7-3,CASSLGSEYNEQFF
TRBJ1-2,TRBV5-1,CASSLNAWDYGYTF
TRBJ1-3,TRBV11-2,CASSLLIDTIYF
TRBJ2-1,TRBV7-9,CASSPGMTSTEQFF
TRBJ2-6,TRBV3-1,CASSHASAGANVLTF
TRBJ2-3,TRBV20-1,CSARGPGTGGRGTQYF
TRBJ2-1,TRBV12-3/TRBV12-4,CASSLKLGISYNEQFF
TRBJ1-6,TRBV20-1,CSARDRGANLRSGNSPLHF
TRBJ2-1,TRBV24-1,CATSDPLGSGRSYNEQFF
TRBJ1-3,TRBV7-8,CASSSIPGQGRLRNTIYF
TRBJ2-3,TRBV12-5,CASGKRAYTDTQYF
TRBJ1-5,TRBV12-3/TRBV12-4,CASRAGTGNQPQHF
TRBJ1-3,TRBV29-1,CSVEGRSGNTIYF
TRBJ2-1,TRBV4-1,CASSQERLTRLARNEQFF
TRBJ1-1,TRBV20-1,CSARADGQGSAEAFF